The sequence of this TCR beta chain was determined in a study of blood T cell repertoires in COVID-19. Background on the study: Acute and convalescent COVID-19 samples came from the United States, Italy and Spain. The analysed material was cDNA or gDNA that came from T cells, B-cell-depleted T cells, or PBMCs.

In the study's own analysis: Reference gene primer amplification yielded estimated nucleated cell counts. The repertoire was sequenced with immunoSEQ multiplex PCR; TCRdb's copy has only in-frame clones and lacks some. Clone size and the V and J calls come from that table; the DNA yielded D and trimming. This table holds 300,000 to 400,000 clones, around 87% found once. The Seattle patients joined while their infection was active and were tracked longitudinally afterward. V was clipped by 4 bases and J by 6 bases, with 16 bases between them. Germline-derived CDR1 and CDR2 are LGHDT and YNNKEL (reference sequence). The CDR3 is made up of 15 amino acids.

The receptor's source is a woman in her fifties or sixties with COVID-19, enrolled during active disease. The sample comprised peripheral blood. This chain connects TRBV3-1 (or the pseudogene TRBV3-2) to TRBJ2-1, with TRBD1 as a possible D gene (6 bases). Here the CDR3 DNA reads TGTGCCAGCAGCCCCCGGGACATGATCGTCAATGAGCAGTTCTTC. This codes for CASSPRDMIVNEQFF.